The 7 T cell receptor beta chains in this list originate from one sample, sequenced in a study of blood T cell repertoires in COVID-19. The protocol was immunoSEQ multiplex PCR, while the TCRdb copy is restricted to in-frame clones and leaves out a portion. The sample has 80,000 or so clones; 70% to 85% are singletons. The sample was peripheral blood. The origin of the receptors is a man over 45 with active or convalescent COVID-19.

Only a few counts were recorded for this clone. CDR3 sequence: CASSLERAYEQYF. CDR3 coding DNA: TGCGCCAGCAGCTTGGAGCGAGCCTACGAGCAGTACTTC. The gene calls are TRBV5-1 and TRBJ2-7; D gene ambiguous. The CDR3 loop spans 13 amino acids. The V and J ends lost 0 bases and 2 bases respectively, with 6 bases between them. CDR1 and CDR2 from the germline V gene are SGHRS and YFSETQ.

The rearrangement links TRBV4-1 to TRBJ1-2; 8 nucleotides match TRBD1. The CDR3 is 15 residues long. The trim removed 4 bases at V and 4 bases at J, leaving 8 bases unmatched. Germline-derived CDR1 and CDR2 are MGHRA and YSYEKL. The CDR3 DNA is TGCGCCAGCAGCCGAGGACAGGGAGGGCCCTATGGCTACACCTTC. Translated, it gives CASSRGQGGPYGYTF.

The rearrangement links TRBV6-5 to TRBJ1-6, with D possibly being TRBD1 (5 bases). The CDR3 is 15 residues long. Trimming removed 0 bases from V and 10 bases from J, with 13 bases in between. The germline V gene encodes CDR1 MNHEY and CDR2 SVGAGI. The CDR3 DNA follows: TGTGCCAGCAGTTACTCGAATCAGGGCCGATCACCCCTCCACTTT. This sequence encodes CASSYSNQGRSPLHF.

This clone was seen a handful of times. V usage is TRBV5-1 and J usage is TRBJ1-1; D is uncertain. Germline CDR1 and CDR2: SGHRS and YFSETQ. V gave up 3 bases and J gave up 0 bases, with 12 bases separating them. The CDR3 has 15 amino acids. The CDR3 sequence: CASSSLPELNTEAFF. CDR3 bases: TGCGCCAGCAGCTCTTTACCCGAGCTGAACACTGAAGCTTTCTTT.

This clone was seen many times. The rearrangement joins TRBV2 to TRBJ1-5, with D possibly being TRBD1 (5 bases). The CDR3 covers 15 residues. Per the germline V gene, CDR1 is SNHLY and CDR2 is FYNNEI. Trimming cost V 6 bases and J 2 bases, with 14 bases left between them. The CDR3 nucleotides read TGTGCCAGCAGCTCCGACAGAGGCGGCAATCAGCCCCAGCATTTT. Its protein product is CASSSDRGGNQPQHF.

V and J are TRBV5-1 and TRBJ1-4; D unclear. This CDR3 spans 15 amino acids. Per germline, CDR1 SGHRS and CDR2 YFSETQ. Trimming cost V 0 bases and J 0 bases, with 6 bases left between them. The CDR3 DNA follows: TGCGCCAGCAGCTTGGTGGCGGCAACTAATGAAAAACTGTTTTTT. As protein: CASSLVAATNEKLFF.

The chain uses TRBV7-9 and TRBJ1-2; 8 positions match TRBD1. The germline gives CDR1 SEHNR, CDR2 FQNEAQ (reference sequence). V dropped 1 base and J dropped 6; count of bases not matched to a gene: 4. This CDR3 has 14 amino acids. In nucleotides, the CDR3 is TGTGCCAGCAGCTTAGGGACAGGGACGGATGGCTACACCTTC. Protein product: CASSLGTGTDGYTF.